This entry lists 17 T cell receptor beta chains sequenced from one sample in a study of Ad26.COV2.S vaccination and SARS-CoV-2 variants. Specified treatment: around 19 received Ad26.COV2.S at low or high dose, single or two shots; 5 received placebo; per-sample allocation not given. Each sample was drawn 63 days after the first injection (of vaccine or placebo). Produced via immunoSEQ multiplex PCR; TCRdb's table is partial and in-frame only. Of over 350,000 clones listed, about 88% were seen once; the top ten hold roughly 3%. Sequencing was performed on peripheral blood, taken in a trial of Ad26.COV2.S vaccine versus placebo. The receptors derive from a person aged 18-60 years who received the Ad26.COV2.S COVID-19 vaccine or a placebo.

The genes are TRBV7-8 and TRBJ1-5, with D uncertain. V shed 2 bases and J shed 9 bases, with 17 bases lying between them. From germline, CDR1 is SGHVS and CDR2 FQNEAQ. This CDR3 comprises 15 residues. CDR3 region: CASSLKAYSKGPQHF. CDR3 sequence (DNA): TGTGCCAGCAGCTTAAAAGCCTACTCCAAGGGGCCCCAGCATTTT. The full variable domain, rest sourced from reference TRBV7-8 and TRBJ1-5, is GAGVSQSPRYKVAKRGQDVALRCDPISGHVSLFWYQQALGQGPEFLTYFQNEAQLDKSGLPSDRFFAERPEGSVSTLKIQRTQQEDSAVYLCASSLKAYSKGPQHFGDGTRLSIL.

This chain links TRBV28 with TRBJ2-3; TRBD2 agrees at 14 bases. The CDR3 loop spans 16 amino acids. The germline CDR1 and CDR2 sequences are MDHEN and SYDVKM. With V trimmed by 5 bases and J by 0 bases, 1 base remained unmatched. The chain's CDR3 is CASSRTSGGSTDTQYF. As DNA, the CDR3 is TGTGCCAGCAGTCGGACTAGCGGGGGGAGCACAGATACGCAGTATTTT. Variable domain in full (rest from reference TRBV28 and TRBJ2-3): DVKVTQSSRYLVKRTGEKVFLECVQDMDHENMFWYRQDPGLGLRLIYFSYDVKMKEKGDIPEGYSVSREKKERFSLILESASTNQTSMYLCASSRTSGGSTDTQYFGPGTRLTVL.

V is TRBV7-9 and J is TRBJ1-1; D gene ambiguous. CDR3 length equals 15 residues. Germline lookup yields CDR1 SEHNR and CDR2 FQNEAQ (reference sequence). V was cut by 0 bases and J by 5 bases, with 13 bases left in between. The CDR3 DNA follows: TGTGCCAGCAGCTTAGCGAGATTTATCCGGACTGAAGCTTTCTTT. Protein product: CASSLARFIRTEAFF.

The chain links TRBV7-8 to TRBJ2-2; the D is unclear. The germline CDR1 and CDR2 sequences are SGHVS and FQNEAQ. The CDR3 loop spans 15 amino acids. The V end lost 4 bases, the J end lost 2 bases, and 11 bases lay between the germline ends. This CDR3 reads CASSSRPTNTGELFF. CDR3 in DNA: TGTGCCAGCAGCTCGAGACCCACCAACACCGGGGAGCTGTTTTTT.

For the CDR3, the DNA is TGTGCCAGCAGCTCCTACACCGGGGAGCTGTTTTTT. It codes for CASSSYTGELFF. V usage is TRBV4-2 and J usage is TRBJ2-2; D remains unclear. Germline CDR1 LGHNA, CDR2 YNFKEQ. The CDR3 runs to 12 residues. Trimming cost V 5 bases and J 3 bases, with 4 bases left between them.

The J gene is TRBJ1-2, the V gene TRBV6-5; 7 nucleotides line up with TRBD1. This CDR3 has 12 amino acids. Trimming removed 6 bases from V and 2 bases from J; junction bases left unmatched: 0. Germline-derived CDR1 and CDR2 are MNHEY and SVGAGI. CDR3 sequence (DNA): TGTGCCAGCAGGGGACAGAACTATGGCTACACCTTC. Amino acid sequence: CASRGQNYGYTF.

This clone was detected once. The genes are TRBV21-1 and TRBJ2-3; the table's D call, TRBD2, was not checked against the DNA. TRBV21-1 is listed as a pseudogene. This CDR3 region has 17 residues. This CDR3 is CASSRRGRAWPTDTQYF. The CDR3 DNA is TGTGCCAGCAGCCGTCGAGGGAGGGCCTGGCCTACAGATACGCAGTATTTT.

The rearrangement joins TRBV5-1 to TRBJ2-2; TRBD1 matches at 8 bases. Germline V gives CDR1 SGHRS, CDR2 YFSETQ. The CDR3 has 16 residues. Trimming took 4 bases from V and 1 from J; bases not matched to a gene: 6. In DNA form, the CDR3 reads TGCGCCAGCAGCCCTTTAACAGGGGGGAACACCGGGGAGCTGTTTTTT. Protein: CASSPLTGGNTGELFF.

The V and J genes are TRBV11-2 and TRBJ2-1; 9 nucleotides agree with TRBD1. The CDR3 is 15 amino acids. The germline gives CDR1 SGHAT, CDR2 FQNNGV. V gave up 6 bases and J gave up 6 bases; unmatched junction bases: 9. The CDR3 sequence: CASRWAGQGRNEQFF. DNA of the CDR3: TGTGCCAGCAGATGGGCGGGACAGGGCCGCAATGAGCAGTTCTTC. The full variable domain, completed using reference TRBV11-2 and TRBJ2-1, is EAGVAQSPRYKIIEKRQSVAFWCNPISGHATLYWYQQILGQGPKLLIQFQNNGVVDDSQLPKDRFSAERLKGVDSTLKIQPAKLEDSAVYLCASRWAGQGRNEQFFGPGTRLTVL.

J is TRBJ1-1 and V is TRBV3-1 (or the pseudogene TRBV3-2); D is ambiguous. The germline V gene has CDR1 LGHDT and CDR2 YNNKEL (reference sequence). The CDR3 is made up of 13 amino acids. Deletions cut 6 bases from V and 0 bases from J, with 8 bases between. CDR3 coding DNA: TGTGCCAGCAGTCTTTGGGTGAACACTGAAGCTTTCTTT. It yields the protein CASSLWVNTEAFF.

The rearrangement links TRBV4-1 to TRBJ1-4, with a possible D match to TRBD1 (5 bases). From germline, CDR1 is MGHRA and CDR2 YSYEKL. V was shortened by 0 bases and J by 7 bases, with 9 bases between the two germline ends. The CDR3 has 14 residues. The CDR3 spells CASSQDGRVEKLFF. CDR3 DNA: TGCGCCAGCAGCCAAGATGGCAGGGTTGAAAAACTGTTTTTT.

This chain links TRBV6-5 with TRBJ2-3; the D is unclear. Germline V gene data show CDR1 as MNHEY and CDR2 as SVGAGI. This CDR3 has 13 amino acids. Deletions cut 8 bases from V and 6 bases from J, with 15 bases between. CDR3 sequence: CASGPTTYDTQYF. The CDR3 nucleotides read TGTGCCAGCGGGCCCACGACATACGATACGCAGTATTTT.

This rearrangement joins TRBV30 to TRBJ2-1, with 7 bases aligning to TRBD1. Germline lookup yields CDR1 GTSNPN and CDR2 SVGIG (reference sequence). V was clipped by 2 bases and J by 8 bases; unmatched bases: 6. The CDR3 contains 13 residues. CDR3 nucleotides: TGTGCCTGGAGTCCGACAGGGTACCATGAGCAGTTCTTC. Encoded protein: CAWSPTGYHEQFF.

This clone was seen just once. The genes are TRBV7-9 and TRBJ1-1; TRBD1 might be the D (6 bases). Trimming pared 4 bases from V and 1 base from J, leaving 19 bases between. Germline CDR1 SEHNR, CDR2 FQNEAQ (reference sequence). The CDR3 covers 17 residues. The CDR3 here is CASSSLRGDQGNTEAFF. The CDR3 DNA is TGTGCCAGCAGCTCTCTAAGGGGGGACCAAGGGAACACTGAAGCTTTCTTT. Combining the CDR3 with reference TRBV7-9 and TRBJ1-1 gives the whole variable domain DTGVSQNPRHKITKRGQNVTFRCDPISEHNRLYWYRQTLGQGPEFLTYFQNEAQLEKSRLLSDRFSAERPKGSFSTLEIQRTEQGDSAMYLCASSSLRGDQGNTEAFFGQGTRLTVV.

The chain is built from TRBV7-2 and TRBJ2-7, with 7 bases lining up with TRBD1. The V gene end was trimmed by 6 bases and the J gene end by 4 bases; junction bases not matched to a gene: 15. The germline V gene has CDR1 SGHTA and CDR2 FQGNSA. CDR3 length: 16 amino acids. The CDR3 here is CASSPLADRETYEQYF. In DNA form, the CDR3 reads TGTGCCAGCAGTCCCCTGGCCGACAGGGAAACATACGAGCAGTACTTC.

The CDR3 protein is CASSPGPRETQYF. The CDR3 DNA is TGTGCCAGCTCACCGGGGCCAAGGGAGACCCAGTACTTC. This chain uses TRBV18 with TRBJ2-5; perhaps TRBD1 as D (5 bases). Germline CDR1 KGHSH, CDR2 LQKENI. V gave up 3 bases and J gave up 5 bases, with 10 bases separating them. The CDR3 totals 13 residues.

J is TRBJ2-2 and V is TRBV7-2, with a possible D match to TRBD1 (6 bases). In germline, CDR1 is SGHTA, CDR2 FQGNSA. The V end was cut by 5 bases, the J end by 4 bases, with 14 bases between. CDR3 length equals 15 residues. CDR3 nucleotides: TGTGCCAGCAGCAAAGAAAGAGGGGGCACCGGGGAGCTGTTTTTT. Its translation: CASSKERGGTGELFF.